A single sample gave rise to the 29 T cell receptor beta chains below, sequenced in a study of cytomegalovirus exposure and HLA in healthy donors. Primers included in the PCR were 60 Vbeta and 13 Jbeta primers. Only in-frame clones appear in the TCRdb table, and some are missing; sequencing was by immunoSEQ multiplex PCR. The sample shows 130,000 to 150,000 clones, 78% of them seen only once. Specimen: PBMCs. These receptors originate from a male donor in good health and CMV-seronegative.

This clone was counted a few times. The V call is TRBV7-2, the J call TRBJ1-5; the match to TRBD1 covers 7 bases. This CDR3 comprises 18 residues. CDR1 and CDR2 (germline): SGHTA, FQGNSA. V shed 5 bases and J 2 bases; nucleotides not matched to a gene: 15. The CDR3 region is CASSPAPYRGRGNQPQHF. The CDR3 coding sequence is TGTGCCAGCAGCCCGGCCCCCTACAGGGGACGAGGCAATCAGCCCCAGCATTTT.

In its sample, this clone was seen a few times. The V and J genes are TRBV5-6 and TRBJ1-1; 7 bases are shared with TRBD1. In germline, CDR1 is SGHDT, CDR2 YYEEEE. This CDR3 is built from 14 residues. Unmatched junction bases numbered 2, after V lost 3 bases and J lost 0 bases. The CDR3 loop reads CASSWDRMNTEAFF. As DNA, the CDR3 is TGTGCCAGCAGCTGGGACAGAATGAACACTGAAGCTTTCTTT. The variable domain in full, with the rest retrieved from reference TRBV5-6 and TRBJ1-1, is DAGVTQSPTHLIKTRGQQVTLRCSPKSGHDTVSWYQQALGQGPQFIFQYYEEEERQRGNFPDRFSGHQFPNYSSELNVNALLLGDSALYLCASSWDRMNTEAFFGQGTRLTVV.

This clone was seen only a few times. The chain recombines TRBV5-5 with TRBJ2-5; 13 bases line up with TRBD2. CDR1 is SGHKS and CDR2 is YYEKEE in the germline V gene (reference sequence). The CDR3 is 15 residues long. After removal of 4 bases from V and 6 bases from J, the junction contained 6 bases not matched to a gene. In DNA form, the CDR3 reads TGTGCCAGCAGCATTTGGACTAGCGGGAGCCAGACCCAGTACTTC. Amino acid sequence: CASSIWTSGSQTQYF.

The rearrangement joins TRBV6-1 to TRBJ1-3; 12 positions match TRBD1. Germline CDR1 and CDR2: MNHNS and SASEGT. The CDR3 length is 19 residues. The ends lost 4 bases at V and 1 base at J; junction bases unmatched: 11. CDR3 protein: CASSAYPGTGGRSGNTIYF. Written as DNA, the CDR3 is TGTGCCAGCAGTGCATACCCCGGGACAGGGGGCAGGTCTGGAAACACCATATATTTT.

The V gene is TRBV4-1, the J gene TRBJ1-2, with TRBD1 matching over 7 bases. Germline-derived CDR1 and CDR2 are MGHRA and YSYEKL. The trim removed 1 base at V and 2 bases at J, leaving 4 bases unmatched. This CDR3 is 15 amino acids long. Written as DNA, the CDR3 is TGCGCCAGCAGCCAAGCCGGGACAGAAAACTATGGCTACACCTTC. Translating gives CASSQAGTENYGYTF.

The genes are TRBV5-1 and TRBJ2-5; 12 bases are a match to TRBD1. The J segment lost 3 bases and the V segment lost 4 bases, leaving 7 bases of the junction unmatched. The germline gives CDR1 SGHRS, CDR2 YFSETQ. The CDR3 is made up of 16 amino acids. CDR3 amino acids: CASSRSGTGGEETQYF. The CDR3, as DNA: TGCGCCAGCAGCCGTTCCGGGACAGGGGGCGAAGAGACCCAGTACTTC. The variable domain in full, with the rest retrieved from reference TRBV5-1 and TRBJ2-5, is KAGVTQTPRYLIKTRGQQVTLSCSPISGHRSVSWYQQTPGQGLQFLFEYFSETQRNKGNFPGRFSGRQFSNSRSEMNVSTLELGDSALYLCASSRSGTGGEETQYFGPGTRLLVL.

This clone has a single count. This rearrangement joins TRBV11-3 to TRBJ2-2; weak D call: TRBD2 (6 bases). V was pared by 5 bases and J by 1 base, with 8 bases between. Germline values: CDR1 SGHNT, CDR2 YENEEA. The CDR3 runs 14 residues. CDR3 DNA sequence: TGTGCCAGCAGCCCAGCGGGGAACACCGGGGAGCTGTTTTTT. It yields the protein CASSPAGNTGELFF.

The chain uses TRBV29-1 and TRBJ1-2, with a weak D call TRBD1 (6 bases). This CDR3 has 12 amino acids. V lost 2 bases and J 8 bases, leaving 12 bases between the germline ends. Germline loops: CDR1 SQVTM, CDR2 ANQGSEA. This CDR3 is CSVENRARGYTF. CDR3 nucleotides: TGCAGCGTTGAAAACAGGGCCCGGGGCTACACCTTC.

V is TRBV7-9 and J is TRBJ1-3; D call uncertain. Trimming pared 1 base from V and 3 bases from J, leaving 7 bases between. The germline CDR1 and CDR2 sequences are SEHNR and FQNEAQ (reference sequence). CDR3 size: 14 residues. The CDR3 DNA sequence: TGTGCCAGCAGCTTAGGCAGAAATGGAAACACCATATATTTT. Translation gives CASSLGRNGNTIYF.

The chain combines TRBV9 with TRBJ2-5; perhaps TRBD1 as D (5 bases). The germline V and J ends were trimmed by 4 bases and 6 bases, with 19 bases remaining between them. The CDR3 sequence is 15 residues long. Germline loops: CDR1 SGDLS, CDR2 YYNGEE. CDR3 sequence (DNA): TGTGCCAGCAGCCCAACCTTCGACAGTGGACAGACCCAGTACTTC. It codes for CASSPTFDSGQTQYF.

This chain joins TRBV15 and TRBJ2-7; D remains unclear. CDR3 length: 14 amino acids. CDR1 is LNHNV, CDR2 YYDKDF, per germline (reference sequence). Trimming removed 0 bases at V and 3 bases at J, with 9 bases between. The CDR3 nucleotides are TGTGCCACCAGCAGAGATCCATCGGTCTACGAGCAGTACTTC. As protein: CATSRDPSVYEQYF.

The CDR3 region has the DNA TGTGCCAGCAGCCAAGTTGGACAGGCCCCTTTCTTT. This gives the protein CASSQVGQAPFF. The chain has TRBV4-2 and TRBJ1-1; 7 nucleotides align to TRBD1. The germline V gene encodes CDR1 LGHNA and CDR2 YNFKEQ. CDR3 length: 12 residues. V was clipped by 1 base and J by 12 bases; unmatched bases: 5.

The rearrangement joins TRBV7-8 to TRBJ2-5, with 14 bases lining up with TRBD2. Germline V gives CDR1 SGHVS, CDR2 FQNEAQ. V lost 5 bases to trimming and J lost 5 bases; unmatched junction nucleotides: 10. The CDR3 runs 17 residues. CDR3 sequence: CASSGLPGTSGGETQYF. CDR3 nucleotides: TGTGCCAGCAGCGGACTTCCCGGGACTAGCGGGGGTGAGACCCAGTACTTC.

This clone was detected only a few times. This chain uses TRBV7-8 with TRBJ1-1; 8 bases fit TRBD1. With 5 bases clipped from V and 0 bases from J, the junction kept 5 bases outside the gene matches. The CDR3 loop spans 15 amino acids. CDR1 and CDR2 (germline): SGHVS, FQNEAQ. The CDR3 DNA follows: TGTGCCAGCAGCCGAAAGACAGGGGTGAACACTGAAGCTTTCTTT. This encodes CASSRKTGVNTEAFF.

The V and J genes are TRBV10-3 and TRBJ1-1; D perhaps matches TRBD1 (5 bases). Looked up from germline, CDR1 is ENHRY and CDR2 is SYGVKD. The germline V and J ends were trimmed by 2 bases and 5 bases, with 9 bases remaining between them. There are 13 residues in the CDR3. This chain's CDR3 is CAISEGARTEAFF. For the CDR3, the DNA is TGTGCCATCAGTGAGGGGGCGAGAACTGAAGCTTTCTTT.

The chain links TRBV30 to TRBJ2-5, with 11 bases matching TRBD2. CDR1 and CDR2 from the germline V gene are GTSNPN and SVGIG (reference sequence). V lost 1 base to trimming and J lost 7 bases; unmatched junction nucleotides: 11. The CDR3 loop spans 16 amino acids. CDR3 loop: CAWSGVAGGLAGTQYF. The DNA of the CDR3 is TGTGCCTGGAGTGGTGTAGCGGGAGGGCTCGCGGGGACCCAGTACTTC.

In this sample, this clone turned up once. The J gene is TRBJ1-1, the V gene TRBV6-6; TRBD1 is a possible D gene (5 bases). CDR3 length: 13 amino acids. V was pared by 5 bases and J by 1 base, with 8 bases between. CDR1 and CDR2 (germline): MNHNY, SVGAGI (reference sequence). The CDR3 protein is CASSMTENTEAFF. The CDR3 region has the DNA TGTGCCAGCAGTATGACAGAGAACACTGAAGCTTTCTTT.

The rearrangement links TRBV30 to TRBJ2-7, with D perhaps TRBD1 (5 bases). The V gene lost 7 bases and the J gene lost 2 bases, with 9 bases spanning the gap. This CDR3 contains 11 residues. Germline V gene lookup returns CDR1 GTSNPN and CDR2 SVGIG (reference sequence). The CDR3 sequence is CASRVTYEQYF. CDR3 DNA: TGTGCCTCCAGGGTCACCTACGAGCAGTACTTC. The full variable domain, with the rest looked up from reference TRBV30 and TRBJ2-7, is SQTIHQWPATLVQPVGSPLSLECTVEGTSNPNLYWYRQAAGRGLQLLFYSVGIGQISSEVPQNLSASRPQDRQFILSSKKLLLSDSGFYLCASRVTYEQYFGPGTRLTVT.

The CDR3 DNA is TGTGCCTGGAGTGTTAGAGGGTCCTATGGCTACACCTTC. The encoded protein is CAWSVRGSYGYTF. This sequence joins TRBV30 and TRBJ1-2, with unresolved D. V lost 0 bases and J lost 4, with 9 bases in between. There are 13 residues in the CDR3. Germline lookup yields CDR1 GTSNPN and CDR2 SVGIG (reference sequence).

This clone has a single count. As DNA, the CDR3 is TGTGCCAGCAGTGAATTGTTCGGGGAGCAGTACTTC. It yields the protein CASSELFGEQYF. V usage is TRBV2 and J usage is TRBJ2-7; D not certain. Germline-derived CDR1 and CDR2 are SNHLY and FYNNEI. The V end lost 2 bases, the J end lost 7 bases, and 9 bases lay between the germline ends. CDR3 length equals 12 residues.

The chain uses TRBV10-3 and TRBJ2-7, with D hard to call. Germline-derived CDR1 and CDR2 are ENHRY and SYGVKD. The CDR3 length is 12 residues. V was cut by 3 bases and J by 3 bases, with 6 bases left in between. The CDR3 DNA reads TGTGCCATCAGTGACCCCAGCTACGAGCAGTACTTC. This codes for CAISDPSYEQYF.

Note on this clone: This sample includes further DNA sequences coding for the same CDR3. CDR3 coding DNA: TGTGCCAGTAGTACCACAGGGGCCTACGAGCAGTACTTC. Residues: CASSTTGAYEQYF. This rearrangement joins TRBV19 to TRBJ2-7; 7 nucleotides line up with TRBD1. In germline, CDR1 is LNHDA, CDR2 SQIVND (reference sequence). Trimming cost V 4 bases and J 2 bases; bases outside gene matches: 2. This CDR3 contains 13 residues.

The CDR3 DNA sequence: TGTGCCAGCAGTTTATTAGGCAGGCCGGGGCAGCCCCAGCATTTT. Translation gives CASSLLGRPGQPQHF. V and J are TRBV27 and TRBJ1-5; D ambiguous. The CDR3 runs to 15 residues. The germline CDR1 and CDR2 sequences are MNHEY and SMNVEV (reference sequence). The ends were cut back, 1 base at V and 7 bases at J, with 14 bases in the middle.

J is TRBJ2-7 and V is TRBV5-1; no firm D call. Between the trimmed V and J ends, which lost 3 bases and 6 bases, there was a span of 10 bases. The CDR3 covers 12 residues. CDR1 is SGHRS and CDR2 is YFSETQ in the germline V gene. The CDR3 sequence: CASSSGSGEQYF. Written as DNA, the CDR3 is TGCGCCAGCAGCTCAGGATCTGGCGAGCAGTACTTC.

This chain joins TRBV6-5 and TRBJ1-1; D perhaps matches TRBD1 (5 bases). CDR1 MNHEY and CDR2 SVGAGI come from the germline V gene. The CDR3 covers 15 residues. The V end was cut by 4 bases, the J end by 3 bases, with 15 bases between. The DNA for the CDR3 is TGTGCCAGCAGTTTACAACAGGTTGCCGACACTGAAGCTTTCTTT. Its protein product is CASSLQQVADTEAFF.

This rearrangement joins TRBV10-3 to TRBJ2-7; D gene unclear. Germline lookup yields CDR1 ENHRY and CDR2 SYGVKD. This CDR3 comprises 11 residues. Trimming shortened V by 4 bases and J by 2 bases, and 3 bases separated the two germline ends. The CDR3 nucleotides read TGTGCCATCAGTGGGCCCTACGAGCAGTACTTC. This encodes CAISGPYEQYF.

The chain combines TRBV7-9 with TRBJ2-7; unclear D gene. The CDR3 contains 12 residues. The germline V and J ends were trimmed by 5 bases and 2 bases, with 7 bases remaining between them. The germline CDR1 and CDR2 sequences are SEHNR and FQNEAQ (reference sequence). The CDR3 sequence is CASSLSPYEQYF. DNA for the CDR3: TGTGCCAGCAGCCTCTCTCCCTACGAGCAGTACTTC. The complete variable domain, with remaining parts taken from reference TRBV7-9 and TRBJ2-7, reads DTGVSQNPRHKITKRGQNVTFRCDPISEHNRLYWYRQTLGQGPEFLTYFQNEAQLEKSRLLSDRFSAERPKGSFSTLEIQRTEQGDSAMYLCASSLSPYEQYFGPGTRLTVT.

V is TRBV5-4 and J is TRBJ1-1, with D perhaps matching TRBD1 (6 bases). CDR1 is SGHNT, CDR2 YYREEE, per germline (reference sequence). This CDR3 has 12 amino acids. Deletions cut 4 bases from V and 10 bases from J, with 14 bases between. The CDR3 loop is CASSLIGGAAFF. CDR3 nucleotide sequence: TGTGCCAGCAGCCTAATTGGGGGGGCAGCTTTCTTT.

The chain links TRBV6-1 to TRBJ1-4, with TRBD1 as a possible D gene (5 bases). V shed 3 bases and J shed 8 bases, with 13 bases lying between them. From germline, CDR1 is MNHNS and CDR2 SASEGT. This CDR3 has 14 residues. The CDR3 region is CASSDSQGREKLFF. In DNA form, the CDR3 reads TGTGCCAGCAGTGATTCTCAGGGTAGGGAAAAACTGTTTTTT.